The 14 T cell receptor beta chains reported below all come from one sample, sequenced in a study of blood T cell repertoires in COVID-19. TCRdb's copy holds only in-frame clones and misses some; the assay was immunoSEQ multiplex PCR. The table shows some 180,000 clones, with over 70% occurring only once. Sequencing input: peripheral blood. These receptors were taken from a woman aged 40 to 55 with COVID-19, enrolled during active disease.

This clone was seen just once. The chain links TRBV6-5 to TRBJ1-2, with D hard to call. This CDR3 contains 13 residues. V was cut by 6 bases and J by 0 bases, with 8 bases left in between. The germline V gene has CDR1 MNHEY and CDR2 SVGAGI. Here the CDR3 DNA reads TGTGCCAGCAGACTGGAGGCTAACTATGGCTACACCTTC. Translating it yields CASRLEANYGYTF.

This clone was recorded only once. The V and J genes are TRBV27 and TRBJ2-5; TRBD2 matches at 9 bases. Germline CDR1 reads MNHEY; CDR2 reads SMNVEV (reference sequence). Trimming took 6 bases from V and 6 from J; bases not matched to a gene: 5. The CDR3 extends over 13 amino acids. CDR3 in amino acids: CASRGTSGQTQYF. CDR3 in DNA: TGTGCCAGCAGGGGAACTAGCGGGCAGACCCAGTACTTC.

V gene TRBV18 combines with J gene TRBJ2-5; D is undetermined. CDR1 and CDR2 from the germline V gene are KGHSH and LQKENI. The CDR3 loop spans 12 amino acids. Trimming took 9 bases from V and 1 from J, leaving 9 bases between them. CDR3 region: CASHRGQETQYF. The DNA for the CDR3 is TGTGCCAGTCATCGCGGCCAAGAGACCCAGTACTTC.

CDR3 residues: CASRDRGQGMYEQYF. CDR3 DNA sequence: TGTGCCAGCAGGGACCGGGGACAGGGGATGTACGAGCAGTACTTC. The rearrangement uses TRBV5-6 and TRBJ2-7, with TRBD1 identical over 10 bases. Germline V gene data show CDR1 as SGHDT and CDR2 as YYEEEE. Losses at the gene ends were 5 bases for V and 4 bases for J; bases not matched to a gene: 9. This CDR3 comprises 15 residues.

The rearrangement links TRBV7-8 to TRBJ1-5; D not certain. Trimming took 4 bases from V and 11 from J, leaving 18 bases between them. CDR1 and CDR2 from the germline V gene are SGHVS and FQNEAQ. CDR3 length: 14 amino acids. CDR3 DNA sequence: TGTGCCAGCAGCTCCAGACCGGCCCTGAGGGCCCAGCATTTT. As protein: CASSSRPALRAQHF. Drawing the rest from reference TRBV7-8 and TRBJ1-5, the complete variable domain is GAGVSQSPRYKVAKRGQDVALRCDPISGHVSLFWYQQALGQGPEFLTYFQNEAQLDKSGLPSDRFFAERPEGSVSTLKIQRTQQEDSAVYLCASSSRPALRAQHFGDGTRLSIL.

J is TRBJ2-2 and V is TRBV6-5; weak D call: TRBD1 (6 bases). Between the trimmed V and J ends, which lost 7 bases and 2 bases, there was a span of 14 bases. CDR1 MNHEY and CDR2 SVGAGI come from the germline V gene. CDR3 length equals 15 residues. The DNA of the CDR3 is TGTGCCAGCACCGGTGACAGGATAAACACCGGGGAGCTGTTTTTT. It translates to CASTGDRINTGELFF.

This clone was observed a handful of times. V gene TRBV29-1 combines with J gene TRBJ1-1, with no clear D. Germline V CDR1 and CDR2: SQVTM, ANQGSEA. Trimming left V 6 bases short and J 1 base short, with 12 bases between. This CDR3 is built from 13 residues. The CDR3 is CSVAGRGNTEAFF. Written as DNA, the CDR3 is TGCAGCGTCGCAGGCCGGGGGAACACTGAAGCTTTCTTT.

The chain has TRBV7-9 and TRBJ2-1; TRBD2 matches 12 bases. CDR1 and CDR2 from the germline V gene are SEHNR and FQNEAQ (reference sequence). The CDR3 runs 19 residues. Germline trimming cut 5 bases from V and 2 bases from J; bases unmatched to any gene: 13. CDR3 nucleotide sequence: TGTGCCAGCAGCCGGGGGGCGACTAGCGGGAGAGGGACCTACAATGAGCAGTTCTTC. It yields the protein CASSRGATSGRGTYNEQFF.

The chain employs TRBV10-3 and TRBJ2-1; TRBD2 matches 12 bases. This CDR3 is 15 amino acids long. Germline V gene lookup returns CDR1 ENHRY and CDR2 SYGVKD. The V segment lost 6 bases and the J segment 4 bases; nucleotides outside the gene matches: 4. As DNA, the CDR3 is TGTGCCATCAGGGAAGGGACTAGCGGGTACAATGAGCAGTTCTTC. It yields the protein CAIREGTSGYNEQFF.

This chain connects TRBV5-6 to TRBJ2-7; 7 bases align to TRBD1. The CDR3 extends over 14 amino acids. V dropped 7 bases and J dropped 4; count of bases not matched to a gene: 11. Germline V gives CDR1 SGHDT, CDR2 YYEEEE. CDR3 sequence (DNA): TGTGCCAGCCAACCGGGACAGCCGATTTACGAGCAGTACTTC. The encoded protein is CASQPGQPIYEQYF.

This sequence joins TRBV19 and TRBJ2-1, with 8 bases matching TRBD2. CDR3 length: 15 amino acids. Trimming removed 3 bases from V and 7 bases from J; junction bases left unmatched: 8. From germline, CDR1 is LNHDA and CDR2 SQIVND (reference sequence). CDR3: CASSMSAGLANEQFF. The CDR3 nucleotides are TGTGCCAGTAGTATGTCCGCCGGACTAGCAAATGAGCAGTTCTTC.

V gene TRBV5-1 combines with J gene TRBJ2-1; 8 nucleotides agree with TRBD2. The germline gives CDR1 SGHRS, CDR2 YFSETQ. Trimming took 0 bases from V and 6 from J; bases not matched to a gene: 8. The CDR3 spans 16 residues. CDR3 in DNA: TGCGCCAGCAGCTTGGCCGGACGGGCGGGGGGCAATGAGCAGTTCTTC. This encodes CASSLAGRAGGNEQFF.

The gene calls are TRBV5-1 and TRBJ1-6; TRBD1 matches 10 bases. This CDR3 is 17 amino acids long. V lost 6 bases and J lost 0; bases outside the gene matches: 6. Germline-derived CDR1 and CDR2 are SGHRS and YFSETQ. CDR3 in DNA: TGCGCCAGCACTGGACAGGGGGGTGGCTCCTATAATTCACCCCTCCACTTT. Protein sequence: CASTGQGGGSYNSPLHF.

The CDR3: CASSALDSGNSPLHF. DNA of the CDR3: TGTGCCAGCAGCGCTTTAGATTCCGGTAATTCACCCCTCCACTTT. The chain combines TRBV9 with TRBJ1-6; the D is unclear. Trimming shortened V by 3 bases and J by 6 bases, and 13 bases separated the two germline ends. This CDR3 is built from 15 residues. Germline V gives CDR1 SGDLS, CDR2 YYNGEE.